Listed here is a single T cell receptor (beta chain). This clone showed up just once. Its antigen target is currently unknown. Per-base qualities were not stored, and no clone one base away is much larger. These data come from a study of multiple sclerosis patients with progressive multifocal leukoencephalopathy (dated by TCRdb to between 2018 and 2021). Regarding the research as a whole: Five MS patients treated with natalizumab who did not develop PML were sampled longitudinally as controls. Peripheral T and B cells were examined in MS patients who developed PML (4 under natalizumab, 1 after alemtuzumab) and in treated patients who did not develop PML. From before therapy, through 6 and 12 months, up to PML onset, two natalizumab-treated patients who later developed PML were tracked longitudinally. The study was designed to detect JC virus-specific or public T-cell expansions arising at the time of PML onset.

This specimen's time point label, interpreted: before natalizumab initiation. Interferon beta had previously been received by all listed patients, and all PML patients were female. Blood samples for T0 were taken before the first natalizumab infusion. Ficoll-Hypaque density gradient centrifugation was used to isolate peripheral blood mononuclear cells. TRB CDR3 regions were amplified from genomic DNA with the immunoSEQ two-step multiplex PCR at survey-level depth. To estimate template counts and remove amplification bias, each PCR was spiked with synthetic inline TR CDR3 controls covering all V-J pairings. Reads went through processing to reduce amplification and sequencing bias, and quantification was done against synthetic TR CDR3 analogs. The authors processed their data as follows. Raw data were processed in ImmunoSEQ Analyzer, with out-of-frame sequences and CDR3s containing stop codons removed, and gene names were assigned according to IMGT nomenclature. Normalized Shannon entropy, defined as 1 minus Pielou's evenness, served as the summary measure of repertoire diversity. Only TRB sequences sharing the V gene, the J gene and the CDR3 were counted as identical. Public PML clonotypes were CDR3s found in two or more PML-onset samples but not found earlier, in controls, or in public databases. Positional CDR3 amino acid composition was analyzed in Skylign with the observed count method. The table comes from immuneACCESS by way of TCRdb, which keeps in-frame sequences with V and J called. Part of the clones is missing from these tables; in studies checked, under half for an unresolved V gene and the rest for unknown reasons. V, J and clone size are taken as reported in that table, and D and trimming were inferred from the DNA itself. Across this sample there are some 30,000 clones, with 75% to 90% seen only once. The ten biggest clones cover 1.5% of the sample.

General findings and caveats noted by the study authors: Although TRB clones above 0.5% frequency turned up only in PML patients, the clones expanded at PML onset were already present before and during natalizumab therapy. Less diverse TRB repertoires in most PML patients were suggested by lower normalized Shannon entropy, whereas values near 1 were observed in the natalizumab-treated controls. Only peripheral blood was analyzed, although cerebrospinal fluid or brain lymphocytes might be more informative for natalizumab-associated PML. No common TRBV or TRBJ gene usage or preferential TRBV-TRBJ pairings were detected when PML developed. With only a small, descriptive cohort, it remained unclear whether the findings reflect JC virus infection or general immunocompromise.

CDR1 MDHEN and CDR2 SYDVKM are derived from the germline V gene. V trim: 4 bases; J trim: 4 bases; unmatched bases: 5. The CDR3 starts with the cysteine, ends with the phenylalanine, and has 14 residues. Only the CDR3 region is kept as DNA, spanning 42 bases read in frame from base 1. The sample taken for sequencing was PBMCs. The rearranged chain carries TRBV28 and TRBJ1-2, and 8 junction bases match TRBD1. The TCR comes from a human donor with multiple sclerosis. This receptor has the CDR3 CASSSDGTGYGYTF. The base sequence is TGTGCCAGCAGTTCCGACGGGACAGGCTATGGCTACACCTTC.